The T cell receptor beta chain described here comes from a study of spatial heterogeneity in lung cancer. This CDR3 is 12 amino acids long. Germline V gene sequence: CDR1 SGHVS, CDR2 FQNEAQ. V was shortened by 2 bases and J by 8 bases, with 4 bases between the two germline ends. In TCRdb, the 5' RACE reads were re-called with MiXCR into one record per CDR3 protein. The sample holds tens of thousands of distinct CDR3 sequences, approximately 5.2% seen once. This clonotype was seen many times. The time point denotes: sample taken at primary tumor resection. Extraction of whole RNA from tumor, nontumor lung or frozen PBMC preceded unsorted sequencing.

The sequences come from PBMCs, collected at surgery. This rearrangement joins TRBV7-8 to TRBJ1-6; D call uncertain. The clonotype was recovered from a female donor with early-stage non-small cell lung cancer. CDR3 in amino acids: CASSLFDSPLHF. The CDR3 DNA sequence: TGTGCCAGCAGCTTATTCGATTCACCCCTCCACTTT.